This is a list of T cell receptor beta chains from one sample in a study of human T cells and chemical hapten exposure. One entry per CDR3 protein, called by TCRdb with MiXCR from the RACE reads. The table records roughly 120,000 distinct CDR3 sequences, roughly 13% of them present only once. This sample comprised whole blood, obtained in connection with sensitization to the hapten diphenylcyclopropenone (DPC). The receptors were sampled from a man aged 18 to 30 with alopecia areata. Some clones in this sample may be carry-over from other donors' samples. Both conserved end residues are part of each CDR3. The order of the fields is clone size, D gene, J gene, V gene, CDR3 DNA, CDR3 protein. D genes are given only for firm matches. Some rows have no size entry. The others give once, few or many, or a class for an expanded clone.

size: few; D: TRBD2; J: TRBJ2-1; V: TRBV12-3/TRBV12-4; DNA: TGTGCCAGCAGGATGACTAGCGGGGGGGCCCAGATGAATGAGCAGTTCTTC; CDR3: CASRMTSGGAQMNEQFF
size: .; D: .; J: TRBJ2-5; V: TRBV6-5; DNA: TGTGCCAGCAGTTACTTGGCGGAGCAAGAGACCCAGTACTTC; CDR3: CASSYLAEQETQYF
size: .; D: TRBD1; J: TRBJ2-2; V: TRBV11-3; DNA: TGTGCCAGCAGCCCAGACAGGGCGGGCACCGGGGAGCTGTTTTTT; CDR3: CASSPDRAGTGELFF
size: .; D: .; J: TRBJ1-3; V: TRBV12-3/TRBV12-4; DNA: TGTGCCAGCAGTGAACAGGGACCCGGAAACACCATATATTTT; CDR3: CASSEQGPGNTIYF
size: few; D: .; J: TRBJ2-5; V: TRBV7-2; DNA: TGTGCCAGCAGCTTAGACAGGCTAGAGACCCAGTACTTC; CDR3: CASSLDRLETQYF
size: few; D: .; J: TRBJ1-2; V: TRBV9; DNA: TGTGCCAGCAGCGTCCTAGGAGGTGAGGCGGCTAACTATGGCTACACCTTC; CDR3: CASSVLGGEAANYGYTF
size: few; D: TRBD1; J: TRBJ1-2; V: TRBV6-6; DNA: TGTGCCAGCAGTTACCCCAAAGGACAGGGAAGCTATGGCTACACCTTC; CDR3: CASSYPKGQGSYGYTF
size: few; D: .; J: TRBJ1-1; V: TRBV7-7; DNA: TGTGCCAGCAGTCCATTGACACTCTCCAACACTGAAGCTTTCTTT; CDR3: CASSPLTLSNTEAFF
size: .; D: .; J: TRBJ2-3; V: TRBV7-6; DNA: TGTGCCAGCAGCTTAGGACTCGGGGCAAGCACAGATACGCAGTATTTT; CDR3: CASSLGLGASTDTQYF
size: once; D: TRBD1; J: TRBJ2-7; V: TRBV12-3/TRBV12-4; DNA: TGTGCCAGCAGTCGGACAGGGGAAGTACGCGAGCAGTACTTC; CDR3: CASSRTGEVREQYF
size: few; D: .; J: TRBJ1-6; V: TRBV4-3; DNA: TGCGCCAGCAGCCACGGCCGGGACGGCGGTAATTCACCCCTCCACTTT; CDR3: CASSHGRDGGNSPLHF
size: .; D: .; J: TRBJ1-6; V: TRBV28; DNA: TGTGCCAGCAGTCCAACGGGGGGGCGTCCCTATAATTCACCCCTCCACTTT; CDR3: CASSPTGGRPYNSPLHF
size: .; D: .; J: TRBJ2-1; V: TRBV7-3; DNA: TGTGCCAGCAGCTCCCCTCTAGCGTTCGGGGGAAATGAGCAGTTCTTC; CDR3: CASSSPLAFGGNEQFF
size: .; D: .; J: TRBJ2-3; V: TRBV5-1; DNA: TGCGCCAGCAGCTTGTTGGTCCTCACAGATACGCAGTATTTT; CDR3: CASSLLVLTDTQYF
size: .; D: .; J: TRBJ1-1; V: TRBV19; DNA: TGTGCCAGTAGTGTTTCCGCCACTGAAGCTTTCTTT; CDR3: CASSVSATEAFF
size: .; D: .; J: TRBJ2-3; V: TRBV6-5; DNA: TGTGCCAGCAGTTACTGGTGGCCAGGCACAGATACGCAGTATTTT; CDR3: CASSYWWPGTDTQYF
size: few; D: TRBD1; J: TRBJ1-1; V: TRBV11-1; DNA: TGTGCCAGCAGCTTAGAAAGTGGACAGGGGGCCGCTTTCTTT; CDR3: CASSLESGQGAAFF
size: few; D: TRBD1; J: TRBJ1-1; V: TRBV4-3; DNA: TGCGCCAGCAGCCAAGGGACAGGGGGAAACACTGAAGCTTTCTTT; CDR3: CASSQGTGGNTEAFF
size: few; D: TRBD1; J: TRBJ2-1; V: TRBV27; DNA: TGTGCCAGCAGTGGGGGACAGGGGGCGTACAATGAGCAGTTCTTC; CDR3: CASSGGQGAYNEQFF
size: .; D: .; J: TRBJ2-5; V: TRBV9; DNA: TGTGCCAGCAGCGTAGCCCCTGACCGTCCCCAAGAGACCCAGTACTTC; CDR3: CASSVAPDRPQETQYF
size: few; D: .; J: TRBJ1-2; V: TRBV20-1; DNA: TGCAGTGCTACCGACCGGAACTATGGCTACACCTTC; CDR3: CSATDRNYGYTF
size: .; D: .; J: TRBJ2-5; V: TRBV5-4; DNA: TGTGCCAGCAGCTCCGCCGGTGGCCAGGAGACCCAGTACTTC; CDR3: CASSSAGGQETQYF
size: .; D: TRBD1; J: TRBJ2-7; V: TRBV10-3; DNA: TGTGCCATCAGGAGGGGACAGGGATCCTACGAGCAGTACTTC; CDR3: CAIRRGQGSYEQYF
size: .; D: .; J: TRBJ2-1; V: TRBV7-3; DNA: TGTGCCAGCAGCCCACAGAGGTCCTACAATGAGCAGTTCTTC; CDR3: CASSPQRSYNEQFF
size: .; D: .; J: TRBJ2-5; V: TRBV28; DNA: TGTGCCAGCAGTTTACTTGGGACCTACCAAGAGACCCAGTACTTC; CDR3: CASSLLGTYQETQYF
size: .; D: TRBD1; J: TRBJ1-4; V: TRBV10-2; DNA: TGCGCCAGCAACAGGGGAAATGAAAAACTGTTTTTT; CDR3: CASNRGNEKLFF
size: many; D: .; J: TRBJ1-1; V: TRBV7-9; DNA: TGTGCCAGCAGCTTAGGGGAGGGGAACACTGAAGCTTTCTTT; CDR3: CASSLGEGNTEAFF
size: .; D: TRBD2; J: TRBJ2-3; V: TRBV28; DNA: TGTGCCAGCAGTTTTAGTACTAGCGGGGTTCGGACAGATACGCAGTATTTT; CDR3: CASSFSTSGVRTDTQYF
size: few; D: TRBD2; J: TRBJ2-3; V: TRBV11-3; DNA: TGTGCCAGCAGCTTGGATAGCGGGGGTAGCACAGATACGCAGTATTTT; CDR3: CASSLDSGGSTDTQYF
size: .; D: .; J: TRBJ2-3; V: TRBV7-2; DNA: TGTGCCAGCAGCTTAGCAGGGGCCATCACAGATACGCAGTATTTT; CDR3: CASSLAGAITDTQYF
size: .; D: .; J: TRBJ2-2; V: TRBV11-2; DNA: TGTGCCAGCAGCCCACACTCAGGCACCGGGGAGCTGTTTTTT; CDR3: CASSPHSGTGELFF
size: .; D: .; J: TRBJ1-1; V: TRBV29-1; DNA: TGCAGCGTTGCGGTCGGGGGAAACACTGAAGCTTTCTTT; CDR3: CSVAVGGNTEAFF